The clone carrying this T cell receptor beta chain was recorded at least ten times. The antigen is undetermined. One junction end does not reproduce the germline sequence, and a read error may be involved. This entry belongs to a study of Graves' ophthalmopathy and Graves' hyperthyroidism. Findings and caveats of the study: Most expanded clonotypes in thyroid above 0.001 frequency also showed up in blood.

Each donor who had ophthalmopathy showed moderate-to-severe activity, a CAS of ≥3, a NOSPECS of ≥4, and a duration under 3 months. Enrollment excluded any patients with other autoimmune diseases, uncontrolled infections, pregnancy or lactation. The CDR3 covers 17 residues. Germline CDR1 and CDR2: SGHAT and FQNNGV. Transcripts of RNA were the source for amplifying TCR beta CDR3 regions. Amplification began with first-round RT-PCR using HTBI primers, then second-round multiplex PCR was performed. TCRdb re-called the multiplex PCR reads through MiXCR, storing one row per CDR3 protein. Of about 500,000 distinct CDR3 sequences listed, roughly 14% are singletons.

This chain uses TRBV11-2 with TRBJ2-4; maybe TRBD2 (6 bases). The sequenced sample was blood. The clonotype was recovered from a woman in her twenties or thirties with Graves' ophthalmopathy. This CDR3 is CASSYSGLSGAKNIKYF. The CDR3 coding sequence is TGTGCCAGCAGCTACTCCGGCCTTAGCGGCGCCAAAAACATTAAGTACTTC.